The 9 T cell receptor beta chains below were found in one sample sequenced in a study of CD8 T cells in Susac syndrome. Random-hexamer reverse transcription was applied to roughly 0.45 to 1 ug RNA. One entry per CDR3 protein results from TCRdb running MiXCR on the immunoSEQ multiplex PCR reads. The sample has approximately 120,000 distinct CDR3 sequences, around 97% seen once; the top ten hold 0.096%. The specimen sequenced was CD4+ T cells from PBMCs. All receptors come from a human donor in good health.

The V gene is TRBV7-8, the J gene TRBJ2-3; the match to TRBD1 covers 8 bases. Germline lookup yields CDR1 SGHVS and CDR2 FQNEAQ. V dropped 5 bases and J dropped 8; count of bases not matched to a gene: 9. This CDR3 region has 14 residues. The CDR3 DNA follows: TGTGCCAGCAGCCCAGACAGGGGAAGGCCTACGCAGTATTTT. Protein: CASSPDRGRPTQYF.

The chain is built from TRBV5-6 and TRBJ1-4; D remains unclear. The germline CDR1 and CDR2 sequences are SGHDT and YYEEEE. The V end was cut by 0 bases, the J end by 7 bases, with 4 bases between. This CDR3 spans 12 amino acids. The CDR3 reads CASSLVGEKLFF. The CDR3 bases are TGTGCCAGCAGCTTGGTCGGTGAAAAACTGTTTTTT.

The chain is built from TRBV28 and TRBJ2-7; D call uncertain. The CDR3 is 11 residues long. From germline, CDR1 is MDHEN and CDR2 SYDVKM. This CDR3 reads CGASSPYEQYF. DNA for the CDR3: TGTGGGGCCAGTAGCCCGTACGAGCAGTACTTC.

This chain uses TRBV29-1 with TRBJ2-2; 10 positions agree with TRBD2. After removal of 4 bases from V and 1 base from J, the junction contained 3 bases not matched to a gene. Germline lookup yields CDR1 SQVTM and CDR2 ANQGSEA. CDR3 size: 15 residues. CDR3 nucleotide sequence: TGCAGCGTTGCGGCTAGCGGGAGGAACACCGGGGAGCTGTTTTTT. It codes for CSVAASGRNTGELFF.

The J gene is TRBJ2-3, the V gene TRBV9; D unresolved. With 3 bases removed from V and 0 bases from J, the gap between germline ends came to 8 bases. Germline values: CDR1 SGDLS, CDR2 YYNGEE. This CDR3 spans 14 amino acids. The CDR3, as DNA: TGTGCCAGCAGCGCACAGCCTAGCACAGATACGCAGTATTTT. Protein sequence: CASSAQPSTDTQYF.

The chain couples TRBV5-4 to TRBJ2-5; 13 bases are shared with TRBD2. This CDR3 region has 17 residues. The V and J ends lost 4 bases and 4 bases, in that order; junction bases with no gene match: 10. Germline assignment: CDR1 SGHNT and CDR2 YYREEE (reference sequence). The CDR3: CASSRDMGLAGRETQYF. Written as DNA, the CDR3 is TGTGCCAGCAGCCGGGACATGGGACTAGCGGGACGAGAGACCCAGTACTTC. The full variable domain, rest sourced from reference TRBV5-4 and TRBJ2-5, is ETGVTQSPTHLIKTRGQQVTLRCSSQSGHNTVSWYQQALGQGPQFIFQYYREEENGRGNFPPRFSGLQFPNYSSELNVNALELDDSALYLCASSRDMGLAGRETQYFGPGTRLLVL.

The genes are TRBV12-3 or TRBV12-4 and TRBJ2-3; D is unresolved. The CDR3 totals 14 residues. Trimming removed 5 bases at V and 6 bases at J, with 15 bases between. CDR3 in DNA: TGTGCCAGCAGTCCCGGGTCACACACGGATACGCAGTATTTT. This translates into CASSPGSHTDTQYF.

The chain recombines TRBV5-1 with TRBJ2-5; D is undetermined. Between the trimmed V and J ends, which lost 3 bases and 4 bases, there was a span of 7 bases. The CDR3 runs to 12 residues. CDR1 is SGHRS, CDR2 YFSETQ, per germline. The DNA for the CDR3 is TGCGCCAGCAGCTGGCCCGGAGAGACCCAGTACTTC. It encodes CASSWPGETQYF.

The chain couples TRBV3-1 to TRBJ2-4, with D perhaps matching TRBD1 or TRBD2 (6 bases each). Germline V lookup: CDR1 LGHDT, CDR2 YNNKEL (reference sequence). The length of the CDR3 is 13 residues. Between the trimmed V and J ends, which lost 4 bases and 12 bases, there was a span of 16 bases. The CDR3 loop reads CASSRGRAGHQYF. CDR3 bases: TGTGCCAGCAGCCGGGGACGGGCGGGACATCAGTACTTC.